This entry describes one T cell receptor beta chain. Its target is not known. Treatment indicated: over 15 received Ad26.COV2.S at low or high dose, single or two shots; roughly 5 received placebo; per-sample allocation not given. Day 63 after the first vaccine or placebo injection was the time point for sampling. This record belongs to a study of Ad26.COV2.S vaccination and SARS-CoV-2 variants. For the study at large: The authors gave Ad26.COV2.S intramuscularly, either once or twice 56 days apart.

CDR3 length equals 16 residues. Germline V gives CDR1 WNHNN, CDR2 SYGVQD (reference sequence). The ends were cut back, 6 bases at V and 2 bases at J, with 18 bases in the middle. The protocol was immunoSEQ multiplex PCR, while the TCRdb copy is restricted to in-frame clones and leaves out a portion. The profile covers about half a million clones, with roughly nine tenths appearing a single time and 1.5% to 2% taken by the ten largest. Study-wide results and limits: From the TCR breadth and depth analyses, total T cell responses may have been underestimated.

The receptor was isolated from a person between 18 and 59 years old who received the Ad26.COV2.S COVID-19 vaccine or a placebo. The sample in question was peripheral blood, obtained in a trial of Ad26.COV2.S vaccine versus placebo. The chain carries TRBV10-1 and TRBJ2-3; a weak D match, TRBD1 (6 bases). In DNA form, the CDR3 reads TGCGCCAGCAGCGATATAGGTGGACAGTTCACAGATACGCAGTATTTT. It specifies CASSDIGGQFTDTQYF.